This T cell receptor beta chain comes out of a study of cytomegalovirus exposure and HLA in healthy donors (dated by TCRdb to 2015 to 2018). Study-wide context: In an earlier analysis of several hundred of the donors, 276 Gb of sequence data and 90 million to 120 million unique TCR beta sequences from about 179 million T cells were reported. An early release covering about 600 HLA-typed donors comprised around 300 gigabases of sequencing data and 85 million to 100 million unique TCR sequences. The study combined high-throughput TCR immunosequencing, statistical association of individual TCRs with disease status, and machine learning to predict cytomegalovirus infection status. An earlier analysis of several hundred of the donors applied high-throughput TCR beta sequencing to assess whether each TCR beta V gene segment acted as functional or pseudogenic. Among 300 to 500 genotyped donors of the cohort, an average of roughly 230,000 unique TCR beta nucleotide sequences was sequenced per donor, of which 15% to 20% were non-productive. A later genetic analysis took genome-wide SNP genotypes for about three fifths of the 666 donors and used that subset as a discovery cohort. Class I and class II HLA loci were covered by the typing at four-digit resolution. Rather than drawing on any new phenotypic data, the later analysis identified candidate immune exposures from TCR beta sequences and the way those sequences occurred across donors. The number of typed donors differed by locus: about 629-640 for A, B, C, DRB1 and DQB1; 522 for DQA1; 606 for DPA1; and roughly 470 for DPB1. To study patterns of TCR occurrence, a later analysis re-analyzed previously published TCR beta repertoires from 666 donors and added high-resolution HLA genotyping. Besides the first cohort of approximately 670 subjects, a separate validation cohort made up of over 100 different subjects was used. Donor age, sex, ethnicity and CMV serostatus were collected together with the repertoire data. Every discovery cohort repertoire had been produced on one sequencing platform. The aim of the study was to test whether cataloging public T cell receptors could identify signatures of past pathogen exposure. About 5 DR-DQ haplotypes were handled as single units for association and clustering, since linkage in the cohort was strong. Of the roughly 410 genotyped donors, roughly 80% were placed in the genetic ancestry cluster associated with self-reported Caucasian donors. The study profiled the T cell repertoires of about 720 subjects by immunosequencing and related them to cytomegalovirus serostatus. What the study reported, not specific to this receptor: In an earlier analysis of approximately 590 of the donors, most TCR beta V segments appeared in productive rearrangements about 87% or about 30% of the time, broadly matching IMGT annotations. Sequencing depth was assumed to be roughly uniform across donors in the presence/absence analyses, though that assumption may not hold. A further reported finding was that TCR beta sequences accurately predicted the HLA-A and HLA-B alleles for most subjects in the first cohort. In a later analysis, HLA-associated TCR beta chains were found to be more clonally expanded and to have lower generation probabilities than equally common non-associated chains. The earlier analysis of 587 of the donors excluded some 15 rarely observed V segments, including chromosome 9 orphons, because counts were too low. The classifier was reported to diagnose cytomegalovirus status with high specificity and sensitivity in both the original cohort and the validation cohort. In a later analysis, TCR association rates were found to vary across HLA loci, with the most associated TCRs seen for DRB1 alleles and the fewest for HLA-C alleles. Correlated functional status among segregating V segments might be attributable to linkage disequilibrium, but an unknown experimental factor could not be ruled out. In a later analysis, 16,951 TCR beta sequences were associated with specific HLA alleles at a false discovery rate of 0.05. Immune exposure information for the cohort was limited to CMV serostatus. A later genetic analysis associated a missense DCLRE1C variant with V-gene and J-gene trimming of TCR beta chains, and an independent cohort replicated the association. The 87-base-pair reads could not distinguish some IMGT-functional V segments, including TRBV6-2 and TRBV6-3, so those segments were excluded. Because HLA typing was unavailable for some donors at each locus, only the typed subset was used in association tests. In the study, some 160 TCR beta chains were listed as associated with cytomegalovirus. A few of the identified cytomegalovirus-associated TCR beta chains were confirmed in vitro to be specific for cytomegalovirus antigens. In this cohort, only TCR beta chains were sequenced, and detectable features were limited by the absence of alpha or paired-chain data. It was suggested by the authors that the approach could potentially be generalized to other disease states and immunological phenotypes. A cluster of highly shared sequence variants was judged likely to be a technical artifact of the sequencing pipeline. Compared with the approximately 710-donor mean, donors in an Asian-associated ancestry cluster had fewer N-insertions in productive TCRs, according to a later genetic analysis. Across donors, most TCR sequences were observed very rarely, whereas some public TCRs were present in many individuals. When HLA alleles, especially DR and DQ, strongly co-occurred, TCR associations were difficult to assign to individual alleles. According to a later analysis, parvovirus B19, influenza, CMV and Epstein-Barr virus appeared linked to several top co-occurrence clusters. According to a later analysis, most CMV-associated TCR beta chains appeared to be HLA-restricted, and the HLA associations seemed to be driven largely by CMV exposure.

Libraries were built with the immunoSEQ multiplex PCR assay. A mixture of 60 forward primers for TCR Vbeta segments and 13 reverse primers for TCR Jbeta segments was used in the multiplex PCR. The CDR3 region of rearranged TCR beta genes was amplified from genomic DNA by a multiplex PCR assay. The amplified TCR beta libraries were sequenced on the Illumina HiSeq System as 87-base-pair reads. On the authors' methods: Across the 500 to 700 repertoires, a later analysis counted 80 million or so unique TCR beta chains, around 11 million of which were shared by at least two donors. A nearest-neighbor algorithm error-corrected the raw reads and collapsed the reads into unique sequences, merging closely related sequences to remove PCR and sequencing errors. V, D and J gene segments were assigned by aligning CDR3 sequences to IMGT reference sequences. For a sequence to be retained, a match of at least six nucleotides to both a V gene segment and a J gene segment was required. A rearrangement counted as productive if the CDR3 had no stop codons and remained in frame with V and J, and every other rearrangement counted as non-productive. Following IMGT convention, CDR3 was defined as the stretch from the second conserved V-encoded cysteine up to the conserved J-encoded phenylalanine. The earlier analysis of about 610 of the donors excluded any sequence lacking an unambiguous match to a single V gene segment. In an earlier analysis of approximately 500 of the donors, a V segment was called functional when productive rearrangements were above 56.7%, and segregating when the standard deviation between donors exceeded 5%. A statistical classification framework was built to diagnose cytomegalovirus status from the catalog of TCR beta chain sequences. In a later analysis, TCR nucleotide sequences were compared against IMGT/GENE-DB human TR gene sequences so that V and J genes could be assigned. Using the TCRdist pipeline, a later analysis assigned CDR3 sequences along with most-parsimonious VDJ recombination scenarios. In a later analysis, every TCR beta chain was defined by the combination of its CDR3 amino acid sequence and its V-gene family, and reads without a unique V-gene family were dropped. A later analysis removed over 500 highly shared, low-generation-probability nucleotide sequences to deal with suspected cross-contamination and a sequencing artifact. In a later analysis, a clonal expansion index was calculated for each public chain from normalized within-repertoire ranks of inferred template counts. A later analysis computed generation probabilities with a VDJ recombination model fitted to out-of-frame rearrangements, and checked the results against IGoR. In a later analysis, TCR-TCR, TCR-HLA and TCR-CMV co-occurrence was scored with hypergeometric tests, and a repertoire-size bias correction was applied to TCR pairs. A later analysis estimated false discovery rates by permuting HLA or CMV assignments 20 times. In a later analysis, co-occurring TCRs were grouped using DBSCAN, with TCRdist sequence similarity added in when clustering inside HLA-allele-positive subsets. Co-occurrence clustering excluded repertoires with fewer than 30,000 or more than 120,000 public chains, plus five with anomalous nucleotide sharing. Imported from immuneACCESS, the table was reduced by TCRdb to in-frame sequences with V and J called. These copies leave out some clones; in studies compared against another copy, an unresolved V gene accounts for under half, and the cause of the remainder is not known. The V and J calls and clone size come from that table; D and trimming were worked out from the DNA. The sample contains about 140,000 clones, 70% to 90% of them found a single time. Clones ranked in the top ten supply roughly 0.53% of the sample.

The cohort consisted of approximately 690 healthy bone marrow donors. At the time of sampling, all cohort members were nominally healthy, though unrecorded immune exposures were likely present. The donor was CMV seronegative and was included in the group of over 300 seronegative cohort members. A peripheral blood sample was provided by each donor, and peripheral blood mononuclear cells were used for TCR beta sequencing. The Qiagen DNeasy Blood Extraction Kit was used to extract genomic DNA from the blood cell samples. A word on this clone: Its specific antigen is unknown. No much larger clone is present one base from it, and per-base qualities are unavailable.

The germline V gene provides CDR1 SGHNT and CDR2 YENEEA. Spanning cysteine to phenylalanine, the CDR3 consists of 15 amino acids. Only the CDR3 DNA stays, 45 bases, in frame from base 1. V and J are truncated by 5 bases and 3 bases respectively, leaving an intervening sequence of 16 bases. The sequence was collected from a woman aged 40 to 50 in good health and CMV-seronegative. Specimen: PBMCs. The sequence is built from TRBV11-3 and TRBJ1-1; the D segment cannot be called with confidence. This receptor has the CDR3 CASSPPAGRHTEAFF. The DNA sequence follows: TGTGCCAGCAGCCCCCCGGCAGGAAGGCACACTGAAGCTTTCTTT.